Shown below are 17 T cell receptor beta chains from a single sample sequenced in a study of control samples from healthy donors and cancer patients. Sequencing used immunoSEQ multiplex PCR; TCRdb keeps in-frame clones, though not all of them. The sample lists about 160,000 clones, around 90% occurring once. Material: blood. The receptors shown here come from a young man in good health.

The J gene is TRBJ2-2, the V gene TRBV3-1 (or the pseudogene TRBV3-2); no clear D. Trimming removed 1 base from V and 2 bases from J, with 8 bases in between. Germline-derived CDR1 and CDR2 are LGHDT and YNNKEL (reference sequence). This CDR3 spans 15 amino acids. DNA of the CDR3: TGTGCCAGCAGCCAAGGGACCCTCAACACCGGGGAGCTGTTTTTT. Protein: CASSQGTLNTGELFF.

This chain uses TRBV5-1 with TRBJ2-1; D tentatively reads TRBD1 or TRBD2 (5 bases each). The CDR3 contains 14 residues. Germline CDR1 reads SGHRS; CDR2 reads YFSETQ. Between the trimmed V and J ends, which lost 2 bases and 6 bases, there was a span of 12 bases. The CDR3 sequence: CASSFRDLFNEQFF. CDR3 DNA: TGCGCCAGCAGCTTCCGGGACCTCTTCAATGAGCAGTTCTTC.

The gene calls are TRBV7-9 and TRBJ1-1; 11 nucleotides line up with TRBD1. The germline V gene encodes CDR1 SEHNR and CDR2 FQNEAQ (reference sequence). CDR3 length equals 15 residues. Trimming at V came to 5 bases and at J to 0 bases, leaving 2 bases not matched to a gene. The CDR3 region has the DNA TGTGCCAGCAGCGGGACAGGGGGGGTGAACACTGAAGCTTTCTTT. Amino acid sequence: CASSGTGGVNTEAFF.

The chain recombines TRBV5-1 with TRBJ2-2; perhaps TRBD2 as D (6 bases). Germline CDR1 reads SGHRS; CDR2 reads YFSETQ. The CDR3 sequence is 15 residues long. V lost 0 bases and J 3 bases, leaving 9 bases between the germline ends. The CDR3 nucleotides are TGCGCCAGCAGCTTGGGCGGGGCCCACACCGGGGAGCTGTTTTTT. Protein product: CASSLGGAHTGELFF.

For this clone: The junction departs from germline at one end; a sequencing error may be responsible. CDR3 DNA: TGTGCCAGCACTGAAACGTGGGGCCCGGGAGGCTACACCTTC. Protein: CASTETWGPGGYTF. The chain links TRBV6-1 to TRBJ1-2; D might be TRBD1 (5 bases). The CDR3 has 14 residues. CDR1 MNHNS and CDR2 SASEGT come from the germline V gene.

CDR3 loop: CASSLPGPWAEAFF. The DNA of the CDR3 is TGTGCCAGCAGCCTACCTGGTCCCTGGGCTGAAGCTTTCTTT. The chain employs TRBV5-8 and TRBJ1-1; D is unclear. The V and J ends lost 4 bases and 6 bases respectively, with 16 bases between them. There are 14 residues in the CDR3. CDR1 is SGHTS, CDR2 YDEGEE, per germline.

The J gene is TRBJ2-3, the V gene TRBV5-1, with 9 bases aligning to TRBD2. The V gene's germline CDR1 is SGHRS and CDR2 YFSETQ. J was trimmed by 0 bases and V by 2 bases; bases with no gene match: 7. CDR3 length equals 17 residues. The CDR3 DNA reads as TGCGCCAGCAGCTTAAATAGCGGGGGTATAAGCACAGATACGCAGTATTTT. Translation gives CASSLNSGGISTDTQYF.

A word on this clone: This sample includes further DNA sequences coding for the same CDR3. This sequence joins TRBV27 and TRBJ1-6; TRBD1 might be the D (5 bases). V was cut by 1 base and J by 4 bases, with 11 bases left in between. The CDR3 runs to 16 residues. Germline-derived CDR1 and CDR2 are MNHEY and SMNVEV (reference sequence). CDR3 sequence: CASSLWGGGYNSPLHF. The CDR3 bases are TGTGCCAGCAGTTTATGGGGGGGAGGTTATAATTCACCCCTCCACTTT.

The chain combines TRBV6-5 with TRBJ1-1, with 8 bases identical to TRBD1. The CDR3 is 13 amino acids. Germline V gene lookup returns CDR1 MNHEY and CDR2 SVGAGI. The V and J ends lost 9 bases and 6 bases, in that order; junction bases with no gene match: 9. The CDR3 nucleotides read TGTGCCAGTCCCCCGGGACAGGAATCTGAAGCTTTCTTT. Translation gives CASPPGQESEAFF.

Concerning this clone: Distinct nucleotide sequences in the sample also encode this CDR3. The rearrangement joins TRBV9 to TRBJ1-1; 11 bases align to TRBD1. CDR3 length: 14 amino acids. Germline V lookup: CDR1 SGDLS, CDR2 YYNGEE. V shed 2 bases, J shed 5 bases, and the junction held 2 bases outside the gene matches. The CDR3 here is CASSVGTGGTEAFF. In DNA form, the CDR3 reads TGTGCCAGCAGCGTGGGGACAGGGGGGACTGAAGCTTTCTTT.

The chain recombines TRBV13 with TRBJ2-3; 14 bases are a match to TRBD2. Per germline, CDR1 PRHDT and CDR2 FYEKMQ (reference sequence). V trimming: 5 bases; J trimming: 5 bases; junction bases outside the gene matches: 3. CDR3 length: 15 residues. This chain's CDR3 is CASSQTSGRGDTQYF. The CDR3 DNA sequence: TGTGCCAGCAGCCAGACTAGCGGGAGGGGAGATACGCAGTATTTT.

V gene TRBV5-1 combines with J gene TRBJ2-2; no reliable D call. CDR3 size: 12 residues. Between the trimmed V and J ends, which lost 4 bases and 6 bases, there was a span of 7 bases. The germline V gene has CDR1 SGHRS and CDR2 YFSETQ. The CDR3: CASSLIAGELFF. DNA of the CDR3: TGCGCCAGCAGCCTTATAGCCGGGGAGCTGTTTTTT.

This clone rates as medium-sized. The V and J genes are TRBV6-2 or TRBV6-3 and TRBJ2-6, with TRBD1 as a possible D gene (6 bases). The CDR3 sequence is 17 residues long. Deletions cut 2 bases from V and 1 base from J, with 12 bases between. Germline lookup yields CDR1 MNHEY and CDR2 SVGEGT. In DNA form, the CDR3 reads TGTGCCAGCAGTTACAACCTACAGGGATCTGGGGCCAACGTCCTGACTTTC. Translation: CASSYNLQGSGANVLTF.

This clone was observed a single time. The chain has TRBV28 and TRBJ2-4, with 10 bases lining up with TRBD2. With 6 bases clipped from V and 9 bases from J, the junction kept 17 bases outside the gene matches. CDR3 length equals 17 residues. The germline CDR1 and CDR2 sequences are MDHEN and SYDVKM. The CDR3 region has the DNA TGTGCCAGCAGCTCCCCCTCCCTAGCGGGAGTATCATCCATTCAGTACTTC. Its translation: CASSSPSLAGVSSIQYF.

The chain couples TRBV5-4 to TRBJ2-1, with unresolved D. CDR1 SGHNT and CDR2 YYREEE come from the germline V gene (reference sequence). Deletions cut 3 bases from V and 0 bases from J, with 19 bases between. CDR3 length equals 18 residues. The CDR3 reads CASSSSDGEISSYNEQFF. The CDR3 region has the DNA TGTGCCAGCAGCTCCTCGGACGGTGAAATTAGCTCCTACAATGAGCAGTTCTTC.

This chain connects TRBV11-2 to TRBJ1-6; the D gene is possibly TRBD1 (5 bases). The CDR3 runs to 14 residues. CDR1 and CDR2 from the germline V gene are SGHAT and FQNNGV. V gave up 3 bases and J gave up 10 bases, with 13 bases separating them. The CDR3, as DNA: TGTGCCAGCAGCTTGGGGCAGGGCCCCTCACCCCTCCACTTT. It specifies CASSLGQGPSPLHF. Full variable domain (rest looked up from reference TRBV11-2 and TRBJ1-6): EAGVAQSPRYKIIEKRQSVAFWCNPISGHATLYWYQQILGQGPKLLIQFQNNGVVDDSQLPKDRFSAERLKGVDSTLKIQPAKLEDSAVYLCASSLGQGPSPLHFGNGTRLTVT.

This clone was recorded a few times. The chain has TRBV11-2 and TRBJ2-5; TRBD2 might be the D (5 bases). Germline V CDR1 and CDR2: SGHAT, FQNNGV. The CDR3 covers 13 residues. Between the trimmed V and J ends, which lost 8 bases and 9 bases, there was a span of 19 bases. CDR3 residues: CASRNGDSVSQYF. The CDR3 DNA reads TGTGCCAGCCGCAACGGGGATTCCGTCTCCCAGTACTTC.